The T cell receptor beta chain described here comes from a study of T-cell memory formation after mild COVID-19. V dropped 2 bases and J dropped 15; count of bases not matched to a gene: 22. Germline loops: CDR1 MNHNY, CDR2 SVGAGI (reference sequence). The CDR3 has 17 amino acids. With constant-segment primers, 5'RACE yielded cDNA libraries of TCR alpha and TCR beta that carried sample barcodes and UMIs. Using its own MiXCR run on the 5' RACE reads, TCRdb lists one record per CDR3 protein. The table records about half a million distinct CDR3 sequences, around a sixth of them present only once. The specimen sequenced was PBMCs or a T cell subset sorted from them (not recorded which). The rearrangement links TRBV6-6 to TRBJ2-1; 7 nucleotides align to TRBD2. The origin of this receptor is an adult woman who had mild COVID-19 (a few samples of this study predate the infection). Cell type and time point are not known. For the CDR3, the DNA is TGTGCCAGCAGTTACCCCGCGGGGGAGGTCCAACCGAAGGATCGGTTCTTC. It translates to CASSYPAGEVQPKDRFF.